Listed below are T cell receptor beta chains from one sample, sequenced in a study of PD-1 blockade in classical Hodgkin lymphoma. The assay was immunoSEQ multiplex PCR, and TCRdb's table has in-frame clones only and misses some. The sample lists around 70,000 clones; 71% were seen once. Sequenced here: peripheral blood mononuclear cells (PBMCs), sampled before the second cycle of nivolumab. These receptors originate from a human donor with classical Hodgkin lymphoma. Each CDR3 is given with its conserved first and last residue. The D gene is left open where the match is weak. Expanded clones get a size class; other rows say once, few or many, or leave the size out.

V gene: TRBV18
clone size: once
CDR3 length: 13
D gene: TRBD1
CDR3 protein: CASGIADRDGYTF

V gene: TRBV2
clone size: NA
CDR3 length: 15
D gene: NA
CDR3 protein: CASRKGEERRGEQFF

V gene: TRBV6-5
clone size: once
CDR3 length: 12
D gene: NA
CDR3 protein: CASSQGADTQYF

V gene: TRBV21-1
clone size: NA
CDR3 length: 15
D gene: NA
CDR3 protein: CASSNGGASTDTQYF

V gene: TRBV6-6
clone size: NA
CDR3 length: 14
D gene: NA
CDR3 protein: CASRRRQGSQPQHF

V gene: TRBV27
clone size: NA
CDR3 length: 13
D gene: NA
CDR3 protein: CASSLYITGELFF

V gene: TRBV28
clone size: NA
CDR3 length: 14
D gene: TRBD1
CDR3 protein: CATEGGQGVTEAFF

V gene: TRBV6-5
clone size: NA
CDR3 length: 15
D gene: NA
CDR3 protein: CASSFISEGTDEQFF

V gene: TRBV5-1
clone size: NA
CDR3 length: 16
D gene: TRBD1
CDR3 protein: CASSLEGTGSIYEQYF

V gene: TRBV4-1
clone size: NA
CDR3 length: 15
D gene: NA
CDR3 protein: CASSQLQGTQETQYF

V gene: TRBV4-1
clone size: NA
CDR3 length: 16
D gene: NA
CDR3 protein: CASSQEQLVGNTEAFF

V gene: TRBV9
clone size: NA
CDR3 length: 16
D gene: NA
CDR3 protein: CASSPHGPRGDYGYTF

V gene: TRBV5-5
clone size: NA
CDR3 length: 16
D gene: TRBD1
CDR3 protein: CASSGRQGIRGTEAFF

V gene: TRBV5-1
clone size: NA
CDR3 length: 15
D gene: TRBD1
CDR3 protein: CASSWTGLLDGELFF

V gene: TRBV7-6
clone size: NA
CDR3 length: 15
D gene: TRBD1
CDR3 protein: CASSPAPDRVVGLFF

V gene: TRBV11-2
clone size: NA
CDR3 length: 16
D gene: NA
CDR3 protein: CASSPVGWSGNHEQYF

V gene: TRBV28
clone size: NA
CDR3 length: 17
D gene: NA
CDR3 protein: CASSLGDAGFWNYGYTF

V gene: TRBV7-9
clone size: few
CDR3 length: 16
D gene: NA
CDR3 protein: CASRPPRGPSGGGYTF

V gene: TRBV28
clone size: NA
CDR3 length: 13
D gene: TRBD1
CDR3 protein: CASRQGQNYGYTF

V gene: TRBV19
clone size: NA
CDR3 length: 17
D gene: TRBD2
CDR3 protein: CASTPRASGSSYNEQFF

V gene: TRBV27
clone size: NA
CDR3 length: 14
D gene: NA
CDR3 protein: CASSSEMLAYEQYF

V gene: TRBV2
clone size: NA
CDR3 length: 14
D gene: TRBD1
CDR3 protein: CASRGTGGGYEQYF

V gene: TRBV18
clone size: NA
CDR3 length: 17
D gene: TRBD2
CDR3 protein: CASSLRTGGNSYNEQFF

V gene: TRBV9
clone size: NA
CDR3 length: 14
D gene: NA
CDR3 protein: CASSVGGQDYEQYF

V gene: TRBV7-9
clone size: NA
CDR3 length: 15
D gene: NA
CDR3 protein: CASSLGGHREETQYF

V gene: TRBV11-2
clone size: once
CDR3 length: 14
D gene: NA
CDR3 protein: CASSLQGPNYGYTF

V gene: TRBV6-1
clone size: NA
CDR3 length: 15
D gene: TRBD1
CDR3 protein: CASRPQTGIGEKLFF

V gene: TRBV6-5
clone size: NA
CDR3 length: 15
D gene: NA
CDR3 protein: CASSYGQQSSYEQYF

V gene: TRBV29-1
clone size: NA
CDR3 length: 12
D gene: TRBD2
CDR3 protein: CSVEQGGETQYF

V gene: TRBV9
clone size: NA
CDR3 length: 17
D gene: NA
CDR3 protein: CASSRSLADGNTGELFF

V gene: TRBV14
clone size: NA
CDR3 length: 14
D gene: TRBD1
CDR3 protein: CASSPWTGGYGYTF

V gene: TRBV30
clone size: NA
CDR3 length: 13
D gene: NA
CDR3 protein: CAWSVHLGGEAFF

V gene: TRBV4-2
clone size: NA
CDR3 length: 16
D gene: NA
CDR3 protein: CASSQEGAIGYTEAFF

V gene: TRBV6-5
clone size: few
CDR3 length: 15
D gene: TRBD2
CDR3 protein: CASSYLAGATDTQYF

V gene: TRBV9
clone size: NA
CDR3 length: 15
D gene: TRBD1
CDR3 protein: CASSPGTGHNQPQHF

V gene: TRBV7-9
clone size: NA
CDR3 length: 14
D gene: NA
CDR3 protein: CASSFGHTDTEAFF

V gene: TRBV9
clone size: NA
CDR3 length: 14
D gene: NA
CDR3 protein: CASSVAGDYYEQYF

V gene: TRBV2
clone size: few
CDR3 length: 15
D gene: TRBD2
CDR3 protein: CASRTTSGGYNEQFF

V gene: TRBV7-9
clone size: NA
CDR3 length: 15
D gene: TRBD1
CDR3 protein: CASSSLPGGGEKLFF

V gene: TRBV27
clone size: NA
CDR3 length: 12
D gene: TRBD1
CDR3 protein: CASRGQGHEQFF

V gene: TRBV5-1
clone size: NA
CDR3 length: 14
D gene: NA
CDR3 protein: CASSLTSQGDTQYF

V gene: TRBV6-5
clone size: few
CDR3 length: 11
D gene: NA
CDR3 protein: CASSSHTEAFF

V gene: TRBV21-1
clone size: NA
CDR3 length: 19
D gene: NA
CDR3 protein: CASSTKLGGQGIGNTEAFF

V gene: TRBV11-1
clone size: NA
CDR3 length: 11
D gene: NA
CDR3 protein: CASSFDQPQHF

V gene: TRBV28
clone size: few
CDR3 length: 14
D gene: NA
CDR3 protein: CASSYRYSNQPQHF

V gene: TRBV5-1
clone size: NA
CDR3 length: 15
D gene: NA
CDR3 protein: CASRFSGPSGNEQFF

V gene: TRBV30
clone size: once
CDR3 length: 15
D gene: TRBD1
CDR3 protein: CAWSAGTGMNTEAFF